The 29 T cell receptor beta chains presented below share a single source sample, sequenced in a study of cytomegalovirus exposure and HLA in healthy donors. PCR involved 60 Vbeta and 13 Jbeta primers. Produced via immunoSEQ multiplex PCR; TCRdb's table is partial and in-frame only. Of over 85,000 clones listed, around 68% were seen once; the top ten hold about 4.3%. Sequenced input: PBMCs. These receptors came from a human donor in good health.

The CDR3, as DNA: TGTGCCAGCAGCTTAGATACCCGGTATATCAATGAGCAGTTCTTC. It is translated as CASSLDTRYINEQFF. This chain joins TRBV11-2 and TRBJ2-1; D gene uncertain. This CDR3 has 15 amino acids. Germline V gene sequence: CDR1 SGHAT, CDR2 FQNNGV. With 0 bases removed from V and 6 bases from J, the gap between germline ends came to 12 bases. The variable domain in full, completed from reference TRBV11-2 and TRBJ2-1, reads EAGVAQSPRYKIIEKRQSVAFWCNPISGHATLYWYQQILGQGPKLLIQFQNNGVVDDSQLPKDRFSAERLKGVDSTLKIQPAKLEDSAVYLCASSLDTRYINEQFFGPGTRLTVL.

This clone was detected only a few times. The chain couples TRBV29-1 to TRBJ1-2, with TRBD1 as a possible D gene (5 bases). The CDR3 runs to 11 residues. V dropped 2 bases and J dropped 8 bases, with 9 bases sitting between them. Per germline, CDR1 SQVTM and CDR2 ANQGSEA. Written as DNA, the CDR3 is TGCAGCGTTGAATACAGGAGAGGCTACACCTTC. This gives the protein CSVEYRRGYTF.

This chain uses TRBV27 with TRBJ2-1; 8 nucleotides align to TRBD2. Germline V lookup: CDR1 MNHEY, CDR2 SMNVEV (reference sequence). The trim removed 5 bases at V and 2 bases at J, leaving 2 bases unmatched. The CDR3 consists of 14 residues. This CDR3 reads CASSISGTYNEQFF. The DNA of the CDR3 is TGTGCCAGCAGTATTAGCGGGACCTACAATGAGCAGTTCTTC.

This clone was detected a few times. Other DNA sequences within the sample encode an identical CDR3. The chain carries TRBV28 and TRBJ1-5, with 7 bases fitting TRBD1. The CDR3 has 18 residues. Germline assignment: CDR1 MDHEN and CDR2 SYDVKM. V trimming: 4 bases; J trimming: 1 base; junction bases outside the gene matches: 13. The CDR3 DNA is TGTGCCAGCAGTTCACCGGCGACAGGGATTCCAAGCAATCAGCCCCAGCATTTT. It is translated as CASSSPATGIPSNQPQHF.

The rearrangement links TRBV7-2 to TRBJ2-7; possibly TRBD2 for D (6 bases). Trimming removed 5 bases from V and 0 bases from J, with 14 bases in between. The CDR3 contains 15 residues. Per germline, CDR1 SGHTA and CDR2 FQGNSA. The CDR3 DNA sequence: TGTGCCAGCAGCGCCCGGGGAGGTCTCTCCTACGAGCAGTACTTC. Translated: CASSARGGLSYEQYF.

This chain joins TRBV2 and TRBJ2-1, with D unresolved. CDR3 size: 15 residues. The germline V gene has CDR1 SNHLY and CDR2 FYNNEI. With 4 bases removed from V and 0 bases from J, the gap between germline ends came to 10 bases. This chain's CDR3 is CASSARTLSYNEQFF. The CDR3 nucleotides read TGTGCCAGCAGTGCTAGAACCCTCTCCTACAATGAGCAGTTCTTC.

The chain carries TRBV5-6 and TRBJ2-1; the match to TRBD2 covers 8 bases. The CDR3 is made up of 16 amino acids. Germline V lookup: CDR1 SGHDT, CDR2 YYEEEE. V lost 0 bases to trimming and J lost 7 bases; unmatched junction nucleotides: 9. CDR3 bases: TGTGCCAGCAGCTTGGCGGGGGGGGGCAGGGCTAATGAGCAGTTCTTC. Translated: CASSLAGGGRANEQFF.

V usage is TRBV10-3 and J usage is TRBJ2-2; no clear D. Per germline, CDR1 ENHRY and CDR2 SYGVKD. The CDR3 length is 13 residues. V lost 5 bases, J lost 1 base, and 5 bases lay in between. CDR3: CAISPMNTGELFF. As DNA, the CDR3 is TGTGCCATCAGTCCTATGAACACCGGGGAGCTGTTTTTT.

A remark on this clone: Other nucleotide sequences from this sample produce the same CDR3. The chain links TRBV10-3 to TRBJ1-1, with D possibly being TRBD1 (5 bases). V gave up 2 bases and J gave up 3 bases, with 10 bases separating them. This CDR3 spans 14 amino acids. CDR1 and CDR2 from the germline V gene are ENHRY and SYGVKD. The chain's CDR3 is CAISEVGGYTEAFF. The CDR3 bases are TGTGCCATCAGTGAGGTGGGGGGGTACACTGAAGCTTTCTTT.

This clone was counted only a few times. V gene TRBV5-4 combines with J gene TRBJ2-5, with D possibly matching TRBD2 (5 bases). The V gene lost 0 bases and the J gene lost 3 bases, with 12 bases spanning the gap. Germline V lookup: CDR1 SGHNT, CDR2 YYREEE (reference sequence). The CDR3 spans 15 residues. The CDR3 protein is CASSLDVSREETQYF. CDR3 bases: TGTGCCAGCAGCTTGGATGTCTCGAGGGAAGAGACCCAGTACTTC.

The table lists this clone with a few counts. The chain joins TRBV29-1 to TRBJ2-5; no clear D. Matching the DNA end better, TRBJ2-7 makes the J call doubtful. The CDR3 has 12 residues. Germline CDR1 is SQVTM and CDR2 is ANQGSEA. The CDR3 nucleotides are TGCAGCGTTGGTCTCGGCGACTGCGAGCAGTACTTC. It encodes CSVGLGDCEQYF.

The chain joins TRBV7-3 to TRBJ2-5; D is unresolved. The CDR3 contains 12 residues. Germline V CDR1 and CDR2: SGHTA, FQGTGA. Trimming removed 1 base from V and 5 bases from J, with 5 bases in between. The CDR3 loop reads CASSLNGETQYF. As DNA, the CDR3 is TGTGCCAGCAGCTTAAACGGGGAGACCCAGTACTTC.

This chain connects TRBV7-6 to TRBJ2-3; the D gene is possibly TRBD2 (6 bases). CDR3 length: 16 residues. V dropped 0 bases and J dropped 1 base, with 11 bases sitting between them. Germline CDR1 is SGHVS and CDR2 is FNYEAQ. The CDR3 loop reads CASSLAASEGTDTQYF. Written as DNA, the CDR3 is TGTGCCAGCAGCTTAGCGGCTAGCGAAGGCACAGATACGCAGTATTTT.

V is TRBV6-1 and J is TRBJ2-5, with 7 nucleotides matching TRBD1. Losses at the gene ends were 0 bases for V and 9 bases for J; bases not matched to a gene: 16. Germline V gene lookup returns CDR1 MNHNS and CDR2 SASEGT. This CDR3 has 17 amino acids. Here the CDR3 DNA reads TGTGCCAGCAGTGAAGCGTCAGGGGGTGGCTCGCGGTTCCCCCAGTACTTC. It yields the protein CASSEASGGGSRFPQYF.

This sequence joins TRBV18 and TRBJ1-4; 9 nucleotides match TRBD1. This CDR3 region has 13 residues. Losses at the gene ends were 6 bases for V and 8 bases for J; bases not matched to a gene: 4. Germline V gene sequence: CDR1 KGHSH, CDR2 LQKENI. The CDR3 loop is CASSPGQGEKLFF. Written as DNA, the CDR3 is TGTGCCAGCTCCCCCGGACAGGGGGAAAAACTGTTTTTT.

As for this clone: Because the CDR3's place on the DNA is in doubt, the DNA is left out and the CDR3 is given as listed by TCRdb. The rearrangement uses TRBV6-5 and TRBJ2-2; the tabulated D call, TRBD2, remains unverified against the DNA. Including both end residues, the CDR3 is 14 amino acids long. Germline values: CDR1 MNHEY, CDR2 SVGAGI. This CDR3 reads CASSFLETTGELFF.

V is TRBV13 and J is TRBJ2-7, with a tentative D call TRBD2 (5 bases). The CDR3 extends over 13 amino acids. Trimming pared 5 bases from V and 5 bases from J, leaving 13 bases between. The V gene's germline CDR1 is PRHDT and CDR2 FYEKMQ (reference sequence). CDR3 nucleotide sequence: TGTGCCAGCAGCCCAAGGACTGGAAACGAGCAGTACTTC. It translates to CASSPRTGNEQYF.

The chain links TRBV2 to TRBJ1-1; D is perhaps TRBD1 (5 bases). V lost 4 bases to trimming and J lost 5 bases, with 11 bases between them. This CDR3 comprises 13 residues. Germline assignment: CDR1 SNHLY and CDR2 FYNNEI. The CDR3 DNA is TGTGCCAGCAGTGTCAGGGTGATAACTGAAGCTTTCTTT. This gives the protein CASSVRVITEAFF.

This clone was seen only a few times. The chain combines TRBV6-6 with TRBJ2-1; 9 nucleotides agree with TRBD2. This CDR3 spans 16 amino acids. J lost 7 bases, V lost 6 bases, and 13 bases had no gene match. The germline V gene encodes CDR1 MNHNY and CDR2 SVGAGI (reference sequence). Here the CDR3 DNA reads TGTGCCAGCAGCATGAGCCTAGCGGGACGGTGGAATGAGCAGTTCTTC. Residues: CASSMSLAGRWNEQFF.

The chain uses TRBV6-5 and TRBJ2-7; TRBD1 might be the D (5 bases). The V end was cut by 6 bases, the J end by 2 bases, with 11 bases between. The CDR3 extends over 13 amino acids. Germline values: CDR1 MNHEY, CDR2 SVGAGI. CDR3 nucleotide sequence: TGTGCCAGCAGGGAAAGGGGCCCCTACGAGCAGTACTTC. It specifies CASRERGPYEQYF.

The CDR3 region has the DNA TGTGCCAGCAGCCTTAGCGGGAATTTAGGAAACATTCAGTACTTC. Translated: CASSLSGNLGNIQYF. This chain connects TRBV7-3 to TRBJ2-4, with 8 bases matching TRBD2. V trimming: 5 bases; J trimming: 6 bases; junction bases outside the gene matches: 9. The CDR3 extends over 15 amino acids. Per the germline V gene, CDR1 is SGHTA and CDR2 is FQGTGA.

The rearrangement uses TRBV5-1 and TRBJ2-5; 7 bases align to TRBD1. The DNA end lines up better with TRBJ2-7; the J call may be wrong. Per the germline V gene, CDR1 is SGHRS and CDR2 is YFSETQ. The CDR3 sequence is 15 residues long. The chain's CDR3 is CASSPRTGPSYEQYF. Written as DNA, the CDR3 is TGCGCCAGCAGCCCCCGGACAGGCCCCTCCTACGAGCAGTACTTC.

This clone is a singleton in its sample. The chain joins TRBV29-1 to TRBJ1-1, with D hard to call. CDR3 length: 14 residues. V shed 0 bases and J shed 1 base, with 9 bases lying between them. CDR1 and CDR2 (germline): SQVTM, ANQGSEA. The DNA for the CDR3 is TGCAGCGTTGAAGAGCGGCAAGCGAACACTGAAGCTTTCTTT. Translating gives CSVEERQANTEAFF.

The chain uses TRBV4-1 and TRBJ2-1, with 9 bases lining up with TRBD2. V shed 0 bases and J 7 bases; nucleotides not matched to a gene: 4. CDR1 MGHRA and CDR2 YSYEKL come from the germline V gene. This CDR3 spans 15 amino acids. Here the CDR3 reads CASSQESLAGNEQFF. As DNA, the CDR3 is TGCGCCAGCAGCCAAGAATCGCTAGCGGGGAATGAGCAGTTCTTC.

V and J are TRBV19 and TRBJ2-7, with 11 bases aligning to TRBD1. V lost 5 bases, J lost 5 bases, and 8 bases stayed unmatched. The CDR3 spans 15 residues. The germline CDR1 and CDR2 sequences are LNHDA and SQIVND (reference sequence). CDR3 coding DNA: TGTGCCAGTAGTGTAGGGACAGGGGGTATCAACGAGCAGTACTTC. It codes for CASSVGTGGINEQYF.

The V and J genes are TRBV11-2 and TRBJ2-7; TRBD1 matches 8 bases. The ends lost 2 bases at V and 0 bases at J; junction bases unmatched: 15. There are 19 residues in the CDR3. CDR1 and CDR2 (germline): SGHAT, FQNNGV. CDR3 protein: CASSLLGRDRRWSSYEQYF. As DNA, the CDR3 is TGTGCCAGCAGCTTATTGGGCCGGGACAGGAGATGGAGCTCCTACGAGCAGTACTTC.

V gene TRBV30 combines with J gene TRBJ2-5, with D perhaps TRBD1 (6 bases). Germline assignment: CDR1 GTSNPN and CDR2 SVGIG (reference sequence). V lost 0 bases to trimming and J lost 4 bases, with 9 bases between them. The CDR3 contains 13 residues. As DNA, the CDR3 is TGTGCCTGGAGTGTAGGGGGAGTAGAGACCCAGTACTTC. Its translation is CAWSVGGVETQYF.

The chain couples TRBV27 to TRBJ2-7, with 10 nucleotides matching TRBD2. CDR3 length: 14 amino acids. Germline CDR1 MNHEY, CDR2 SMNVEV (reference sequence). The junction had 5 bases not matched to a gene; V was cut back by 6 bases and J by 3 bases. The CDR3 protein is CASRTAGGGYEQYF. CDR3 DNA: TGTGCCAGCAGGACAGCGGGAGGGGGCTACGAGCAGTACTTC.

The chain combines TRBV30 with TRBJ1-1; weak D call: TRBD1 (6 bases). Germline CDR1 GTSNPN, CDR2 SVGIG (reference sequence). CDR3 length equals 13 residues. V was pared by 3 bases and J by 1 base, with 9 bases between. CDR3 loop: CAWSTGQNTEAFF. As DNA, the CDR3 is TGTGCCTGGAGCACAGGGCAGAACACTGAAGCTTTCTTT.